A selection of T cell receptor beta chains follows, all from one sample in a study of T cells in Graves' hyperthyroidism and ophthalmopathy. TCRdb used MiXCR to reprocess the multiplex PCR reads, holding one entry per CDR3 protein. The table has over 250,000 distinct CDR3 sequences, 25% to 30% seen once. The specimen was blood. The source of these receptors is a man aged 40-49 years with Graves' hyperthyroidism that later progressed to Graves' ophthalmopathy. The CDR3 runs from the conserved cysteine through the conserved F or W. The order of the fields is clone size, V gene, D gene, J gene, CDR3 protein, CDR3 DNA. The D gene is left open where the match is weak. Not every row has a clone size; where given, it reads once, few, many or a size class.

many	TRBV7-9	NA	TRBJ2-2	CASSLAPNTGELFF	TGTGCCAGCAGCTTAGCTCCGAACACCGGGGAGCTGTTTTTT
many	TRBV11-2	TRBD2	TRBJ2-2	CASSSFGLARGGGELFF	TGTGCCAGCAGCTCCTTTGGACTAGCGCGAGGGGGCGGGGAGCTGTTTTTT
once	TRBV12-5	NA	TRBJ2-2	CASARSWRTGELFF	TGTGCTAGTGCCCGAAGCTGGCGGACCGGGGAGCTGTTTTTT
many	TRBV9	TRBD1	TRBJ1-1	CASSGSGQPTVEAFF	TGTGCCAGCAGCGGATCGGGACAGCCAACGGTTGAAGCTTTCTTT
many	TRBV19	TRBD1	TRBJ2-6	CASRRDSIIWGGANVLTF	TGTGCCAGTAGGAGGGACAGTATTATCTGGGGCGGGGCCAACGTCCTGACTTTC
many	TRBV29-1	TRBD2	TRBJ2-3	CSATASGRLDTQYF	TGCAGCGCAACAGCTAGCGGGAGGCTGGATACGCAGTATTTT
many	TRBV20-1	TRBD2	TRBJ2-5	CSAQRVGGETQYF	TGCAGTGCTCAGAGAGTGGGGGGGGAGACCCAGTACTTC
many	TRBV19	TRBD1	TRBJ2-7	CASSIFGQGNVEQYF	TGTGCCAGTAGTATTTTCGGACAGGGGAATGTCGAGCAGTACTTC
many	TRBV5-1	NA	TRBJ2-1	CASSLGGGSEQFF	TGCGCCAGCAGCTTGGGTGGGGGGAGTGAGCAGTTCTTC
many	TRBV30	NA	TRBJ1-2	CAWTWARANYGYTF	TGTGCCTGGACGTGGGCCCGAGCTAACTATGGCTACACCTTC
many	TRBV18	NA	TRBJ2-5	CASSPPLVQETQYF	TGTGCCAGCTCACCACCGCTGGTCCAAGAGACCCAGTACTTC
many	TRBV9	NA	TRBJ2-2	CASSAQGGANTGELFF	TGTGCCAGCAGCGCCCAAGGGGGAGCGAACACCGGGGAGCTGTTTTTT
many	TRBV2	NA	TRBJ2-7	CASSESLGRLHF	TGTGCCAGCAGTGAGAGTCTGGGCAGGCTACACTTC
many	TRBV29-1	TRBD1	TRBJ1-1	CSLRTGGTHSAFF	TGCAGCCTCAGGACAGGCGGAACCCACTCAGCTTTCTTT
NA	TRBV19	NA	TRBJ1-1	CASSASGVNTEAFF	TGTGCCAGTAGTGCATCCGGAGTGAACACTGAAGCTTTCTTT
many	TRBV24-1	TRBD2	TRBJ2-5	CATSDSDGRERETQYF	TGTGCCACCAGTGATTCTGATGGGCGGGAGCGAGAGACCCAGTACTTC
many	TRBV4-1	TRBD1	TRBJ1-6	CASSQDGQGEYSYNSPLHF	TGCGCCAGCAGCCAAGATGGACAGGGAGAGTACTCCTATAATTCACCCCTCCACTTT
many	TRBV4-1	NA	TRBJ2-2	CASSQGPGLAEGELFF	TGCGCCAGCAGCCAAGGTCCGGGGCTAGCTGAAGGGGAGCTGTTTTTT
many	TRBV7-9	TRBD1	TRBJ2-7	CASRHRDRVHEQYF	TGTGCCAGCAGGCACCGGGACAGGGTTCACGAGCAGTACTTC
NA	TRBV24-1	TRBD1	TRBJ2-2	CATSDFDPGTVNTGELFF	TGTGCCACCAGTGATTTCGATCCTGGGACAGTGAACACCGGGGAGCTGTTTTTT
many	TRBV12-3/TRBV12-4	TRBD2	TRBJ2-2	CASRTSENTGELFF	TGTGCCAGCAGGACTAGCGAGAACACCGGGGAGCTGTTTTTT
many	TRBV28	TRBD1	TRBJ1-2	CASSTGQGAYGYTF	TGTGCCAGCAGCACCGGACAGGGGGCCTATGGCTACACCTTC
many	TRBV19	NA	TRBJ1-1	CASSIGGPPTEAFF	TGTGCCAGTAGTATCGGGGGGCCCCCGACTGAAGCTTTCTTT
NA	TRBV12-3/TRBV12-4	NA	TRBJ1-2	CASSSPVFSPNYGYTF	TGTGCCAGCAGTTCGCCAGTTTTTTCACCTAACTATGGCTACACCTTC
many	TRBV4-2	TRBD2	TRBJ2-2	CASSQESGNAANTGELFF	TGTGCCAGCAGCCAAGAGAGCGGGAACGCCGCGAACACCGGGGAGCTGTTTTTT
NA	TRBV12-3/TRBV12-4	NA	TRBJ1-1	CASNGGGWSEAFF	TGTGCCAGCAATGGGGGGGGCTGGTCTGAAGCTTTCTTT
many	TRBV7-9	TRBD2	TRBJ2-7	CASSPPSGGSYEQYF	TGTGCCAGCAGCCCACCTAGCGGGGGCTCCTACGAGCAGTACTTC
many	TRBV6-5	NA	TRBJ1-1	CASSSPGHLMNTEAFF	TGTGCCAGCAGTTCACCGGGACATCTCATGAACACTGAAGCTTTCTTT
once	TRBV6-5	NA	TRBJ1-1	CASSYSTVGRGEAFF	TGTGCCAGCAGTTACTCGACGGTCGGCAGGGGTGAAGCTTTCTTT
many	TRBV7-2	NA	TRBJ1-2	CASSGHRAGVHGYTF	TGTGCCAGCAGCGGCCACAGGGCGGGGGTCCATGGCTACACCTTC